This T cell receptor (beta chain) was profiled in a study of regulatory T cells in long-lasting Graves disease. The study, taken as a whole, reports: Persistent patients had a count of shared public clonotypes (around 2,700) that exceeded that of new patients (966).

Time point noted: persistent/refractory GD, antithyroid drugs over 5 years with positive TRAb. Scientists built the TCR library using RNA that was extracted from PBMCs. The authors diagnosed Graves' disease using American Thyroid Association guidelines. Building of the TCR beta libraries involved iRepertoire HTBI primers and Arm-PCR of CDR3 regions. TCRdb passed the multiplex PCR reads through MiXCR, listing each CDR3 protein once. The sample records about 310,000 distinct CDR3 sequences, roughly 21% being singletons. Concerning this clonotype itself: Its antigen is as yet unknown.

Sequenced material: peripheral blood mononuclear cells (PBMCs), taken when the disease was refractory, from a patient treated with antithyroid drugs. The sequence was obtained from a female donor with Graves disease.

The CDR3 region has the DNA TGTGCCTGGAGGACAGGGGGCTCCTACGAGCAGTACTTC. It codes for CAWRTGGSYEQYF. The V gene is TRBV30, the J gene TRBJ2-7, with TRBD1 matching over 9 bases. CDR3 length: 13 amino acids. The germline V gene encodes CDR1 GTSNPN and CDR2 SVGIG (reference sequence). Unmatched junction bases numbered 0, after V lost 3 bases and J lost 0 bases.